This T cell receptor beta chain is drawn from a study of CD8 T cells in Susac syndrome. The RNA input was 0.5 to 1 ug, and it was reverse transcribed with random hexamers. TCR beta CDR3 was amplified by immunoSEQ covering 54 Vbeta and 13 Jbeta. Using its own MiXCR run on the immunoSEQ multiplex PCR reads, TCRdb lists one record per CDR3 protein. The repertoire has around 71,000 distinct CDR3 sequences, 95% to 96% of them found once; the top ten carry 0.095% to 0.12%. Sequencing of TCR beta was carried out in blood CD8+ and CD4+ T cells. CDR3 length: 14 amino acids. V was shortened by 0 bases and J by 5 bases, with 10 bases between the two germline ends. Germline lookup yields CDR1 SGDLS and CDR2 YYNGEE.

The source of this sequence is a human donor with multiple sclerosis. V and J are TRBV9 and TRBJ2-3; D gene uncertain. The material sequenced was CD4+ T cells from PBMCs. The CDR3 reads CASSVGPTGDTQYF. CDR3 DNA: TGTGCCAGCAGCGTAGGCCCTACTGGAGATACGCAGTATTTT.